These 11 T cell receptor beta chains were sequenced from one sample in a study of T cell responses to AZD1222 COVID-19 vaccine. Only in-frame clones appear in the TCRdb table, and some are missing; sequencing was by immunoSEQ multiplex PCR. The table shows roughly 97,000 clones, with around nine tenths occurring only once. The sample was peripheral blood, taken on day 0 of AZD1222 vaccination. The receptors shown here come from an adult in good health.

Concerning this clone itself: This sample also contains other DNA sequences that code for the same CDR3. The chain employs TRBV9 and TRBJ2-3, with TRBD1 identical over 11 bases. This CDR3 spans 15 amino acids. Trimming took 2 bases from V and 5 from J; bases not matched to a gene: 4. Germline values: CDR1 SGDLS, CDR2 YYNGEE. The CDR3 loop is CASSVGQGAGDTQYF. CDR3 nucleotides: TGTGCCAGCAGCGTTGGACAGGGGGCTGGAGATACGCAGTATTTT.

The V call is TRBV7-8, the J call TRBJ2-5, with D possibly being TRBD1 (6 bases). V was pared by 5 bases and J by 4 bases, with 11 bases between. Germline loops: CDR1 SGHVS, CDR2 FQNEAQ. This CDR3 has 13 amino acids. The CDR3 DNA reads TGTGCCAGCAGCCGGGACATATTAGAGACCCAGTACTTC. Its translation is CASSRDILETQYF.

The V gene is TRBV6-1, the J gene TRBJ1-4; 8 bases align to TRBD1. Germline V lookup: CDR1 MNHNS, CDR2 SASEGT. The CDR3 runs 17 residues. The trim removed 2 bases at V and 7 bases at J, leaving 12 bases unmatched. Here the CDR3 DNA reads TGTGCCAGCAGTGAAAGGACAGGGTTATTCGGAGTTGAAAAACTGTTTTTT. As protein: CASSERTGLFGVEKLFF.

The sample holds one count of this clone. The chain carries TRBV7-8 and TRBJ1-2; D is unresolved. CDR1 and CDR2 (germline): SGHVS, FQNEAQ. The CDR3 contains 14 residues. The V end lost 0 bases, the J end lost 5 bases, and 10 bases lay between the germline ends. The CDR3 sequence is CASSLALGTYGYTF. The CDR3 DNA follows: TGTGCCAGCAGCTTAGCGCTGGGAACATATGGCTACACCTTC. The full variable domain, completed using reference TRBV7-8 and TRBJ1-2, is GAGVSQSPRYKVAKRGQDVALRCDPISGHVSLFWYQQALGQGPEFLTYFQNEAQLDKSGLPSDRFFAERPEGSVSTLKIQRTQQEDSAVYLCASSLALGTYGYTFGSGTRLTVV.

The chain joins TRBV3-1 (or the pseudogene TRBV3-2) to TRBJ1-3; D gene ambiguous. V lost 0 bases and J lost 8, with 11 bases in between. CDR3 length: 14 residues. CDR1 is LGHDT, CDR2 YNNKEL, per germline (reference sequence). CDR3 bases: TGTGCCAGCAGCCAAGAATGGGGTAGGGACACCATATATTTT. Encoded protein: CASSQEWGRDTIYF.

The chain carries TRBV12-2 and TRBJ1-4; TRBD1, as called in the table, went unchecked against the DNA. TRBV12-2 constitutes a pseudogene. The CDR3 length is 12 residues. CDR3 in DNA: TGTGCAAGTCTCGAACGACAGGTCAAACTGTTTTTT. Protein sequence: CASLERQVKLFF.

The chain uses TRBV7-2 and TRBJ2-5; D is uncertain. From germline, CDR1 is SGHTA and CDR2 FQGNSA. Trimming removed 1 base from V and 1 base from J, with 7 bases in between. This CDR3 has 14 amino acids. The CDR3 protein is CASSLGMIQETQYF. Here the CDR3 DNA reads TGTGCCAGCAGCTTAGGAATGATCCAAGAGACCCAGTACTTC.

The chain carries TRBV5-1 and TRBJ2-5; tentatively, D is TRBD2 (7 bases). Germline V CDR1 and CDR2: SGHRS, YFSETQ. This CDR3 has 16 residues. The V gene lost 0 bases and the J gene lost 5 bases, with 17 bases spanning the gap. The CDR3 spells CASSLAGSGGAETQYF. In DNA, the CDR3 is TGCGCCAGCAGCTTGGCTGGTAGTGGGGGGGCGGAGACCCAGTACTTC.

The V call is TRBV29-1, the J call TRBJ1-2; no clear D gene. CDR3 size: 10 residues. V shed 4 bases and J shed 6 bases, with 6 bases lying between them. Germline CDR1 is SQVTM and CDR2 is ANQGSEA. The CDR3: CSVAHNGYTF. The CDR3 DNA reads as TGCAGCGTTGCTCATAATGGCTACACCTTC.

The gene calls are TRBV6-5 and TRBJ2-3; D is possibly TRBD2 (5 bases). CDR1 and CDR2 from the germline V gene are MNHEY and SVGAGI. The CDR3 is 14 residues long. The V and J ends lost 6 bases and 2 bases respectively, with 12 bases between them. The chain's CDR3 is CASRFGGSTDTQYF. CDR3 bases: TGTGCCAGCAGGTTTGGAGGCTCCACAGATACGCAGTATTTT.

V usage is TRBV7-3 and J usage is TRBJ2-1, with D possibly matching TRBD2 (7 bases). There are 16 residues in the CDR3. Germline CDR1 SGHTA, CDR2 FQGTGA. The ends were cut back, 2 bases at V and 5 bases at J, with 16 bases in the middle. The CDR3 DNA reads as TGTGCCAGCAGCTTAGGTGGGGGGGCAAACCACAATGAGCAGTTCTTC. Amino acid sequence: CASSLGGGANHNEQFF.